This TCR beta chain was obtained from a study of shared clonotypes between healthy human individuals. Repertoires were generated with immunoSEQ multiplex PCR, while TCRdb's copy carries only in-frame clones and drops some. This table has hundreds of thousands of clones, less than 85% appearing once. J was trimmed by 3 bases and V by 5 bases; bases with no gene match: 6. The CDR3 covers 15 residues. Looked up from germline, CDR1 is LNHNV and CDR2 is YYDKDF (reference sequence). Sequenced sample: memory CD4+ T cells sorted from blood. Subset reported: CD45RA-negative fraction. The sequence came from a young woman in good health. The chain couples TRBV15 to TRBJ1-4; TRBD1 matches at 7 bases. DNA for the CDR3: TGTGCCACCAGCGACCCCCAGGGGGCTAATGAAAAACTGTTTTTT. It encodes CATSDPQGANEKLFF. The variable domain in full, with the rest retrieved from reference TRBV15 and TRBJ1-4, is DAMVIQNPRYQVTQFGKPVTLSCSQTLNHNVMYWYQQKSSQAPKLLFHYYDKDFNNEADTPDNFQSRRPNTSFCFLDIRSPGLGDTAMYLCATSDPQGANEKLFFGSGTQLSVL.